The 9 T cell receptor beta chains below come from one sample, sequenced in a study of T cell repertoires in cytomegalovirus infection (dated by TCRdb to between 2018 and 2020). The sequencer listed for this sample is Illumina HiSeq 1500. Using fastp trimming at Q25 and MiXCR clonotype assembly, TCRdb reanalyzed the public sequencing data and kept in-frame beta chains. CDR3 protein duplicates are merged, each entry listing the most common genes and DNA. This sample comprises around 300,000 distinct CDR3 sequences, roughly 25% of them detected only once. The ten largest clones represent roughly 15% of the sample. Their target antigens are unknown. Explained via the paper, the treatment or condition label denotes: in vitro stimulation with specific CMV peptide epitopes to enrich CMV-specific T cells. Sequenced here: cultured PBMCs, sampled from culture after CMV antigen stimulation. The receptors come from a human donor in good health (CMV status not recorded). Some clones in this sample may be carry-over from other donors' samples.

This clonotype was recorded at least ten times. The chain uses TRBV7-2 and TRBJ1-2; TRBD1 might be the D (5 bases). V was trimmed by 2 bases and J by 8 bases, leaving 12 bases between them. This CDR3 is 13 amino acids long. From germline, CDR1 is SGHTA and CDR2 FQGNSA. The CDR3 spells CASSLYGGGGYTF. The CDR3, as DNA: TGTGCCAGCAGCTTATACGGTGGGGGAGGCTACACCTTC. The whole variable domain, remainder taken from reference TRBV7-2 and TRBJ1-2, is GAGVSQSPSNKVTEKGKDVELRCDPISGHTALYWYRQSLGQGLEFLIYFQGNSAPDKSGLPSDRFSAERTGGSVSTLTIQRTQQEDSAVYLCASSLYGGGGYTFGSGTRLTVV.

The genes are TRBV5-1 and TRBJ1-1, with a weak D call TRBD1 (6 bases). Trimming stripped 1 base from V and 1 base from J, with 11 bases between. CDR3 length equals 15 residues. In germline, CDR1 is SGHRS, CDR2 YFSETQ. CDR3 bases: TGCGCCAGCAGCTTGTTGGGGGGGCAGAACACTGAAGCTTTCTTT. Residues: CASSLLGGQNTEAFF.

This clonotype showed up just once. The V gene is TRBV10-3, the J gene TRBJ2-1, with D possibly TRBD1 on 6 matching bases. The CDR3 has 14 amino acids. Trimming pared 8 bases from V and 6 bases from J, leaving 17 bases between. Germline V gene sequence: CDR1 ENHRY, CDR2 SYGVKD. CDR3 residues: CAIARDGGGNEQFF. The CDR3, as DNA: TGTGCCATCGCTCGAGATGGGGGCGGCAATGAGCAGTTCTTC.

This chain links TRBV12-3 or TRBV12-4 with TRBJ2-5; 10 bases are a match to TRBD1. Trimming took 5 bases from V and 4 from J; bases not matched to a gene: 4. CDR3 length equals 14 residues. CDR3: CASSTTGGGETQYF. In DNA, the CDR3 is TGTGCCAGCAGTACGACAGGGGGCGGAGAGACCCAGTACTTC.

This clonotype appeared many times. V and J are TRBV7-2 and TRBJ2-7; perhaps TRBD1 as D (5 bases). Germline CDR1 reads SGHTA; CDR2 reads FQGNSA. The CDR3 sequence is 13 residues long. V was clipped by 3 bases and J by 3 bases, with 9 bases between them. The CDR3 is CASSLDKGYEQYF. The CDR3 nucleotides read TGTGCCAGCAGCTTGGACAAAGGCTACGAGCAGTACTTC. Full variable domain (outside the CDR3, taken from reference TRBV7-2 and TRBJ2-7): GAGVSQSPSNKVTEKGKDVELRCDPISGHTALYWYRQSLGQGLEFLIYFQGNSAPDKSGLPSDRFSAERTGGSVSTLTIQRTQQEDSAVYLCASSLDKGYEQYFGPGTRLTVT.

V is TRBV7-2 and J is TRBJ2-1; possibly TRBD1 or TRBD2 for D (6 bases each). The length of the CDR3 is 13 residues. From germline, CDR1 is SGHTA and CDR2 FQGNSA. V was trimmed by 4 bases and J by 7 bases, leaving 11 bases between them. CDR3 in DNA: TGTGCCAGCAGCTATAAAGGGGGGAATGAGCAGTTCTTC. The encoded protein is CASSYKGGNEQFF.

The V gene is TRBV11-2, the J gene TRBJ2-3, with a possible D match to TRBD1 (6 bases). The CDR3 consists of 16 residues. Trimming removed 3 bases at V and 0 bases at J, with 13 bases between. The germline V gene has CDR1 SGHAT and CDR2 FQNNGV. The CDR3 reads CASSLSQGLSTDTQYF. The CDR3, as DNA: TGTGCCAGCAGCTTGTCACAGGGCCTTAGCACAGATACGCAGTATTTT.

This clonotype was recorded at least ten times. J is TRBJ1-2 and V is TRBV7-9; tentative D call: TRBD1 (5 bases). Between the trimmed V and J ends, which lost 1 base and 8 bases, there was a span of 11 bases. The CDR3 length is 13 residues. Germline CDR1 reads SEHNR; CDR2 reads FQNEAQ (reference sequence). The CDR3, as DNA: TGTGCCAGCAGCTTAGGGGGCCCCGAAGGCTACACCTTC. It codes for CASSLGGPEGYTF.

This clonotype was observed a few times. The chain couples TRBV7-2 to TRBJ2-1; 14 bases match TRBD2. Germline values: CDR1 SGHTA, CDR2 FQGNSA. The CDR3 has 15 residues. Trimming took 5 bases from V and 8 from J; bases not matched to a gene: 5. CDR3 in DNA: TGTGCCAGCAGCGCCCCGGGACTAGCGGGAGATGAGCAGTTCTTC. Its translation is CASSAPGLAGDEQFF.